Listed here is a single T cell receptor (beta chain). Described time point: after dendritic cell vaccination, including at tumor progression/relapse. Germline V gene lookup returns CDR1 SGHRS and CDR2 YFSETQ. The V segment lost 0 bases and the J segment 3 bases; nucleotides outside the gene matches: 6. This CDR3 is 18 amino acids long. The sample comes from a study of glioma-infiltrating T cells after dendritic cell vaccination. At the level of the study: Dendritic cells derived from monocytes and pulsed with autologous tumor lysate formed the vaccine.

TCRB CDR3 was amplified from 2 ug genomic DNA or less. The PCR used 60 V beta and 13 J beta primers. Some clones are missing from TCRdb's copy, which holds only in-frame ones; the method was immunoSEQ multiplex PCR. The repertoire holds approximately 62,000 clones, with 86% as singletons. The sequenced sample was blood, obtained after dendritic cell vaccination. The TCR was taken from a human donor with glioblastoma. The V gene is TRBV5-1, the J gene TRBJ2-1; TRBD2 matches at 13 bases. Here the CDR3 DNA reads TGCGCCAGCAGCTTGGAAACTAGCGGGGGGGCCCTCTACAATGAGCAGTTCTTC. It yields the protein CASSLETSGGALYNEQFF.